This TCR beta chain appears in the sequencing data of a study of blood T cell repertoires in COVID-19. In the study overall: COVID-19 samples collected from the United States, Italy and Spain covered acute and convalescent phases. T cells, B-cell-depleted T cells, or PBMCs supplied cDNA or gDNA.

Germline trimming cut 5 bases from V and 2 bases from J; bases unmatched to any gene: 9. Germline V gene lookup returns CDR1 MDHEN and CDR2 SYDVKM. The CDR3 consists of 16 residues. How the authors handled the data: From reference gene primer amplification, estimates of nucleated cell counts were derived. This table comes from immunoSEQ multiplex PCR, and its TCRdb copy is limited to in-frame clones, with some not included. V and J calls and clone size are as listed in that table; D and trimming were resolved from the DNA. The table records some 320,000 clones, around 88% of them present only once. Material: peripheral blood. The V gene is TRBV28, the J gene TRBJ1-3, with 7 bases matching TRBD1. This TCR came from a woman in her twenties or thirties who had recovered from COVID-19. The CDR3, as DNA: TGTGCCAGCAGTCGGACAGGTCGTATAGCTGGAAACACCATATATTTT. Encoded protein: CASSRTGRIAGNTIYF. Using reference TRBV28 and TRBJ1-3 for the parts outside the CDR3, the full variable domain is DVKVTQSSRYLVKRTGEKVFLECVQDMDHENMFWYRQDPGLGLRLIYFSYDVKMKEKGDIPEGYSVSREKKERFSLILESASTNQTSMYLCASSRTGRIAGNTIYFGEGSWLTVV.